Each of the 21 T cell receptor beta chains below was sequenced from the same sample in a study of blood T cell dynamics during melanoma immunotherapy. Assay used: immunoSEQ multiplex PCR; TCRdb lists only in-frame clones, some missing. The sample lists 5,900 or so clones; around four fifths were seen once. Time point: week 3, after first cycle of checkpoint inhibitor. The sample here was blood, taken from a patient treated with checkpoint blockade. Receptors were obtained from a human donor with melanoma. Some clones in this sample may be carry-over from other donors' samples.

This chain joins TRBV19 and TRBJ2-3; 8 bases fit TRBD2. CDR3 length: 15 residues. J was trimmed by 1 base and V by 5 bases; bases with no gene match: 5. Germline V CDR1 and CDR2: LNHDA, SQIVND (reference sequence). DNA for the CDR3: TGTGCCAGTAGTTCGGGACTAGTCGGCACAGATACGCAGTATTTT. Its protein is CASSSGLVGTDTQYF.

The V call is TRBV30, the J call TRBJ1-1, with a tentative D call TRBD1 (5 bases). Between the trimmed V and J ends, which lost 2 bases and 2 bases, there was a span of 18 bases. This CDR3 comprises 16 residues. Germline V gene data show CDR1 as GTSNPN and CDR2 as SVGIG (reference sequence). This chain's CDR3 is CAWSNRGGRANTEAFF. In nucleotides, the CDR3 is TGTGCCTGGAGTAACCGGGGGGGACGGGCTAACACTGAAGCTTTCTTT.

CDR3 DNA: TGTGCCAGCAGCTTAGCGGTCGGAGCGCGCACAGATACGCAGTATTTT. Its protein product is CASSLAVGARTDTQYF. The chain recombines TRBV7-8 with TRBJ2-3; D gene uncertain. The CDR3 totals 16 residues. The V gene lost 0 bases and the J gene lost 1 base, with 11 bases spanning the gap. Germline loops: CDR1 SGHVS, CDR2 FQNEAQ.

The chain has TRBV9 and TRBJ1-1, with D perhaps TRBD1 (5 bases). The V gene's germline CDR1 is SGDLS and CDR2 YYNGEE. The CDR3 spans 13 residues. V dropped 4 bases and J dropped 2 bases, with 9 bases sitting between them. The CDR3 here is CASSFRDNTEAFF. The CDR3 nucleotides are TGTGCCAGCAGCTTCCGGGACAACACTGAAGCTTTCTTT.

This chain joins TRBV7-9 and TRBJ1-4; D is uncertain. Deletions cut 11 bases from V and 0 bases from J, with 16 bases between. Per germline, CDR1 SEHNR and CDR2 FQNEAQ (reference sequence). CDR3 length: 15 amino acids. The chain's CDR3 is CALTPSGTTNEKLFF. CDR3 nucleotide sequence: TGTGCCCTTACACCCTCCGGGACAACTAATGAAAAACTGTTTTTT.

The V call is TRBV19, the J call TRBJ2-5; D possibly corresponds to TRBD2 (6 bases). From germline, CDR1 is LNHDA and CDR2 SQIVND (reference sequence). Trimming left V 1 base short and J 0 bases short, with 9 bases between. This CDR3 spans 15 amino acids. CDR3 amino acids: CASSIGAGYQETQYF. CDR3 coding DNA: TGTGCCAGTAGTATAGGGGCGGGGTACCAAGAGACCCAGTACTTC.

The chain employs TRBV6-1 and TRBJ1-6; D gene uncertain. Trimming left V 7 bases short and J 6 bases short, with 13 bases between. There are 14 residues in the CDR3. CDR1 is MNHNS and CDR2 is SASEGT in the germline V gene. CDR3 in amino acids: CASMMDGVNSPLHF. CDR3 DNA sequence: TGTGCCAGCATGATGGATGGCGTTAATTCACCCCTCCACTTT.

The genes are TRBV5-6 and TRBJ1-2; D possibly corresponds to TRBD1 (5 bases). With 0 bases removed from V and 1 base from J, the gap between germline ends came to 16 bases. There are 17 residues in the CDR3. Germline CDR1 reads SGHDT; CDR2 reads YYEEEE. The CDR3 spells CASSLAGQSGFNYGYTF. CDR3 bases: TGTGCCAGCAGCTTGGCAGGGCAGAGTGGTTTTAACTATGGCTACACCTTC.

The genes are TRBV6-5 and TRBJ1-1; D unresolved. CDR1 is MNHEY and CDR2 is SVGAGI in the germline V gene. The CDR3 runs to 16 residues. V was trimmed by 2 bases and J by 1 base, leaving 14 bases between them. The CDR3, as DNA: TGTGCCAGCAGTTACCAAGCTCTAGGTCGGAACACTGAAGCTTTCTTT. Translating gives CASSYQALGRNTEAFF.

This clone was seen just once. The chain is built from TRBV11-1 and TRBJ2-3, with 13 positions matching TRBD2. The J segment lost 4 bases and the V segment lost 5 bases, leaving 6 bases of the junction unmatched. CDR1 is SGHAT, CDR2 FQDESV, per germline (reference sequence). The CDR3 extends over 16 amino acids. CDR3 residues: CASSPGTSGVADTQYF. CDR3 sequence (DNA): TGTGCCAGCAGCCCAGGGACTAGCGGGGTGGCAGATACGCAGTATTTT. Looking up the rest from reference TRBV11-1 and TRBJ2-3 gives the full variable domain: EAEVAQSPRYKITEKSQAVAFWCDPISGHATLYWYRQILGQGPELLVQFQDESVVDDSQLPKDRFSAERLKGVDSTLKIQPAELGDSAMYLCASSPGTSGVADTQYFGPGTRLTVL.

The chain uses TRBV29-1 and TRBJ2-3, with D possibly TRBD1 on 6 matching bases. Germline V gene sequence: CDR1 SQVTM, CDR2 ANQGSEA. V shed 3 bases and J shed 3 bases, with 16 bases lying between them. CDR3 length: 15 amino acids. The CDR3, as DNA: TGCAGCGTTGAGAAAGGGGAAAGGGGGACAGATACGCAGTATTTT. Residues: CSVEKGERGTDTQYF.

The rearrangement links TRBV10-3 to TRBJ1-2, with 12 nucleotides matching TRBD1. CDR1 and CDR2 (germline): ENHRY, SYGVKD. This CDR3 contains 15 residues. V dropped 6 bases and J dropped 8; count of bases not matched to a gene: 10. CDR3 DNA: TGTGCCATCAGGGCCGGGACAGGGGGCGCAGAAGGCTACACCTTC. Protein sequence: CAIRAGTGGAEGYTF.

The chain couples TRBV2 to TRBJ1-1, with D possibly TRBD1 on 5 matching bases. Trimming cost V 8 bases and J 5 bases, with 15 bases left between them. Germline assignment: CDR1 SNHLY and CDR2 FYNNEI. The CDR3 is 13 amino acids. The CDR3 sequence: CASEAGGVTEAFF. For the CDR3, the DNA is TGTGCCAGCGAAGCTGGGGGGGTAACTGAAGCTTTCTTT.

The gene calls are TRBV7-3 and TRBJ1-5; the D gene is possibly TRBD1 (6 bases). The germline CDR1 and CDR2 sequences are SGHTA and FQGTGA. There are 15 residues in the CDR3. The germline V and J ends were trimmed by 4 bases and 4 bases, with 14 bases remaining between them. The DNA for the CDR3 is TGTGCCAGCAGCTGGCAGCGGGGGCTAAATCAGCCCCAGCATTTT. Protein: CASSWQRGLNQPQHF.

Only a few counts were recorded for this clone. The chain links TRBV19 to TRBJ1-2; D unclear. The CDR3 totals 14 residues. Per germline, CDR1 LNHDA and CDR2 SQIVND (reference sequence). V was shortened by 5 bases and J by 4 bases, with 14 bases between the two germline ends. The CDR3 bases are TGTGCCAGTAGTTTTTTTAGCACCGGCTATGGCTACACCTTC. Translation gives CASSFFSTGYGYTF.

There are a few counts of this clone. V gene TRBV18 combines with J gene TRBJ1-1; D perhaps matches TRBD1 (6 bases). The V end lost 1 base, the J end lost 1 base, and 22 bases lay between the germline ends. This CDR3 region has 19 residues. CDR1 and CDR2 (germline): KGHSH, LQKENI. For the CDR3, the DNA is TGTGCCAGCTCACCACGACGGGACATTGGAGGTGTACGGAACACTGAAGCTTTCTTT. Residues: CASSPRRDIGGVRNTEAFF.

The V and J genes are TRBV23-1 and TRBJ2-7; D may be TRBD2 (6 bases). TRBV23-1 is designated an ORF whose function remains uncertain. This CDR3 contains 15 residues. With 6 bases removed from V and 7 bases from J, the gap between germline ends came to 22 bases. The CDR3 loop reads CASSQAGQGNEEQYF. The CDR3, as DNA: TGCGCCAGCAGCCAGGCGGGGCAGGGAAATGAAGAGCAGTACTTC.

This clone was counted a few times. CDR3: CASSLDPGGQGYEQYF. As DNA, the CDR3 is TGTGCCAGCAGCTTAGATCCGGGAGGACAGGGGTACGAGCAGTACTTC. The genes are TRBV11-2 and TRBJ2-7; 9 bases line up with TRBD1. This CDR3 is 16 amino acids long. V trimming: 0 bases; J trimming: 4 bases; junction bases outside the gene matches: 7. Per the germline V gene, CDR1 is SGHAT and CDR2 is FQNNGV.

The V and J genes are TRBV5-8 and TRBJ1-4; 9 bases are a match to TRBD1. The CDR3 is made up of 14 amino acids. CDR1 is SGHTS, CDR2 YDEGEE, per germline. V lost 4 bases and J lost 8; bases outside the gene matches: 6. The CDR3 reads CASSTGTGREKLFF. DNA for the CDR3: TGTGCCAGCAGCACCGGGACAGGGAGGGAAAAACTGTTTTTT.

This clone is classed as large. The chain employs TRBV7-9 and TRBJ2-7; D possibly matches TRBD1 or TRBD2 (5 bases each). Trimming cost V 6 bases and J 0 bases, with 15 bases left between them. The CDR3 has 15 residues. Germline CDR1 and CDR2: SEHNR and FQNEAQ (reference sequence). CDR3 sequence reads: CASRSDLQGSYEQYF. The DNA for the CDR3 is TGTGCCAGCAGATCGGACTTGCAGGGCTCCTACGAGCAGTACTTC.

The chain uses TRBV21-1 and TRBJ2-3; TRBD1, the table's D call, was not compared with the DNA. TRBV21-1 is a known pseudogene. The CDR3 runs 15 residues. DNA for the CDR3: TGTGCCAGCAGCCCCCGGACAAGGTACACAGATACGCAGTATTTT. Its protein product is CASSPRTRYTDTQYF.